The 12 T cell receptor beta chains in this list originate from one sample, sequenced in a study of T cells expressing NK-cell markers. TCRdb re-called the 5' RACE reads and catalogs CDR3 proteins one per entry, DNA excluded. The sample includes 200,000 to 300,000 distinct CDR3 sequences. The source material was blood T cells: a sorted CD56 or NKG2C T cell subset, CD4+ or CD8+ T cells, or bulk PBMC T cells (not recorded which). All receptors come from a man younger than 35 in good health.

The genes are TRBV5-1 and TRBJ1-1. CDR3 size: 14 residues. CDR1 and CDR2 from the germline V gene are SGHRS and YFSETQ. The CDR3 sequence: CASSLAGGDTEAFF.

The gene calls are TRBV27 and TRBJ1-5; the D call of TRBD1 rests on TCRdb alone, since no DNA is present to check it. The CDR3 contains 16 residues. CDR1 and CDR2 (germline): MNHEY, SMNVEV (reference sequence). CDR3 protein: CASRPDRALSNQPQHF.

J is TRBJ2-3 and V is TRBV28; TCRdb gives TRBD2 as the D gene, but with no DNA this cannot be confirmed. From germline, CDR1 is MDHEN and CDR2 SYDVKM. The CDR3 spans 14 residues. The CDR3 protein is CASSLDLAGDTQYF.

This rearrangement joins TRBV7-3 to TRBJ1-1; no DNA is available, so the TRBD1 call from TCRdb remains unchecked. The CDR3 runs 14 residues. The germline V gene encodes CDR1 SGHTA and CDR2 FQGTGA. The CDR3 loop is CASSRDRWSTEAFF.

V is TRBV20-1 and J is TRBJ2-5; with no DNA, the TCRdb D assignment of TRBD1 cannot be verified. Germline loops: CDR1 DFQATT, CDR2 SNEGSKA (reference sequence). The CDR3 consists of 13 residues. The CDR3 sequence is CSARRNDRETQYF.

This rearrangement joins TRBV12-3 or TRBV12-4 to TRBJ2-3; no DNA is available, so the TRBD1 call from TCRdb remains unchecked. This CDR3 has 16 residues. This CDR3 reads CASSLYGTGETDTQYF.

The rearrangement links TRBV24-1 to TRBJ1-5. The CDR3 is 15 residues long. Looked up from germline, CDR1 is KGHDR and CDR2 is SFDVKD. This chain's CDR3 is CATSDGDKSNQPQHF.

The rearrangement links TRBV12-3 or TRBV12-4 to TRBJ2-2; there is no DNA to check the TCRdb D call of TRBD1. The length of the CDR3 is 15 residues. CDR3 protein: CASSLRDRVGGELFF.

J is TRBJ2-3 and V is TRBV5-1; absent DNA, TCRdb's TRBD1 call cannot be checked. Germline V lookup: CDR1 SGHRS, CDR2 YFSETQ. CDR3 length equals 13 residues. This CDR3 is CASSLGDRVAQYF. Filled out from reference TRBV5-1 and TRBJ2-3, the complete variable domain reads KAGVTQTPRYLIKTRGQQVTLSCSPISGHRSVSWYQQTPGQGLQFLFEYFSETQRNKGNFPGRFSGRQFSNSRSEMNVSTLELGDSALYLCASSLGDRVAQYFGPGTRLTVL.

The V and J genes are TRBV5-1 and TRBJ1-6. CDR3 size: 15 residues. Germline CDR1 and CDR2: SGHRS and YFSETQ. The CDR3 reads CASSPDSTRNSPLHF.

This rearrangement joins TRBV2 to TRBJ2-1. The germline V gene encodes CDR1 SNHLY and CDR2 FYNNEI. The CDR3 extends over 12 amino acids. The CDR3 reads CASSEVVSEQFF.

The chain carries TRBV11-2 and TRBJ1-1. Germline V gene lookup returns CDR1 SGHAT and CDR2 FQNNGV. The CDR3 has 14 residues. CDR3 loop: CASSSYGGGTEAFF.